This T cell receptor (beta chain) was captured by sequencing in a study of blood T cells in healthy people across ages. General observations from the study: Per million T cells, TCR beta diversity dropped about linearly as age rose.

A second PCR, run for about 7 to 11 cycles, used a sample-barcoded 5' primer plus a J-beta primer mix. TCRdb processed the 5' RACE reads anew with MiXCR; each CDR3 protein has one entry. The sample contains roughly 730,000 distinct CDR3 sequences, 56% of which appear only once. Healthy Caucasian individuals from Russia aged roughly 6 to 90 served as donors. This CDR3 comprises 12 residues. V was pared by 6 bases and J by 6 bases, with 8 bases between. CDR1 and CDR2 from the germline V gene are SEHNR and FQNEAQ (reference sequence). This clonotype was seen only once. The antigen is not known. Sequenced input: blood. This chain connects TRBV7-9 to TRBJ1-4; D unclear. The TCR sequence derives from a man between 40 and 49 years old in good health. The CDR3: CASRAIDEKLFF. The DNA for the CDR3 is TGTGCCAGCAGAGCGATCGATGAAAAACTGTTTTTT.